This TCR beta chain is from a study of shared clonotypes between healthy human individuals. The assay was immunoSEQ multiplex PCR, and TCRdb's table has in-frame clones only and misses some. The repertoire holds some 1,900,000 clones, just under 95% seen once, with roughly 1.2% in the top ten. The junction had 2 bases not matched to a gene; V was cut back by 7 bases and J by 3 bases. Germline CDR1 PRHDT, CDR2 FYEKMQ (reference sequence). The CDR3 contains 13 residues. Naive CD8 isolation took CD45RO-negative cells positively selected for CCR7 and excluded terminally differentiated effector memory CD45RA+ cells. This clone was observed once.

The TCR comes from a man aged 18 to 29 in good health. Source material: naive CD8+ T cells sorted from blood. This rearrangement joins TRBV13 to TRBJ1-3; TRBD1 matches 8 bases. The CDR3 nucleotides read TGTGCCAGCAAACAGGGGGATGGAAACACCATATATTTT. Its translation: CASKQGDGNTIYF.